A selection of T cell receptor beta chains follows, all from one sample in a study of blood T cell repertoires in COVID-19. Some clones are missing from TCRdb's copy, which holds only in-frame ones; the method was immunoSEQ multiplex PCR. The sample comprises more than 200,000 clones, 87% of which are singletons, and approximately 11% rests with the top ten. The specimen sequenced was PBMCs or T cells enriched from blood (not recorded which). The origin of the receptors is a man between 25 and 39 years old who had recovered from COVID-19. Each CDR3 is given with its conserved first and last residue. The D gene is left open where the match is weak. A row's size may be missing; if present it is once, few, many or a size class.

j_call	d_call	v_call	clone_size	cdr3_aa	cdr3_nt
TRBJ2-3	-	TRBV18	-	CASSPGNSGTDTQYF	TGTGCCAGCTCACCAGGGAACAGCGGTACAGATACGCAGTATTTT
TRBJ2-7	TRBD1	TRBV19	-	CASSIRGTGGYEQYF	TGTGCCAGTAGTATTCGGGGGACAGGGGGCTACGAGCAGTACTTC
TRBJ1-1	TRBD1	TRBV5-4	-	CASSLSLTGDTEAFF	TGTGCCAGCAGCTTGTCCCTAACAGGGGATACTGAAGCTTTCTTT
TRBJ2-2	TRBD1	TRBV3-1/TRBV3-2	few	CASSQDRRGWDRVYTGELFF	TGTGCCAGCAGCCAAGATCGACGAGGATGGGACAGGGTGTACACCGGGGAGCTGTTTTTT
TRBJ1-3	-	TRBV27	-	CASSSRGNSNTIYF	TGTGCCAGCAGTTCCAGGGGTAATAGCAACACCATATATTTT
TRBJ1-1	-	TRBV15	once	CATSRETGVREAFF	TGTGCCACCAGCAGAGAGACGGGGGTTCGGGAAGCTTTCTTT
TRBJ1-2	-	TRBV14	-	CASSQEGRKRAYGYTF	TGTGCCAGCAGCCAAGAAGGTCGAAAGCGGGCCTATGGCTACACCTTC
TRBJ2-1	-	TRBV27	-	CASSSGFNEQFF	TGTGCCAGCAGTTCAGGGTTCAATGAGCAGTTCTTC
TRBJ2-1	-	TRBV7-9	-	CASSLSGQGNEQFF	TGTGCCAGCAGCTTATCCGGCCAGGGGAATGAGCAGTTCTTC
TRBJ1-5	TRBD1	TRBV2	-	CASERQGGNQPQHF	TGTGCCAGCGAGAGACAGGGCGGGAATCAGCCCCAGCATTTT
TRBJ2-3	-	TRBV19	-	CASSTWDNRDTQYF	TGTGCCAGTAGTACTTGGGACAACCGAGATACGCAGTATTTT
TRBJ1-1	-	TRBV2	-	CASSRDTEAFF	TGTGCCAGCAGTCGCGACACTGAAGCTTTCTTT
TRBJ2-6	-	TRBV5-6	-	CASSLQAPGANVLTF	TGTGCCAGCAGCCTACAGGCTCCGGGGGCCAACGTCCTGACTTTC
TRBJ2-7	-	TRBV6-5	-	CASSYDLATEEQYF	TGTGCCAGCAGTTACGACCTAGCGACAGAGGAGCAGTACTTC
TRBJ1-5	TRBD1	TRBV2	-	CASSAQGRPQHF	TGTGCCAGCAGCGCACAGGGGCGGCCCCAGCATTTT
TRBJ1-2	-	TRBV6-6	-	CASTLAGGVYGYTF	TGTGCCAGCACTCTCGCGGGGGGGGTCTATGGCTACACCTTC
TRBJ2-3	TRBD1	TRBV27	-	CASSSGTGTDTQYF	TGTGCCAGCAGTTCCGGGACAGGCACAGATACGCAGTATTTT
TRBJ2-3	-	TRBV27	-	CASSLSPHTDTQYF	TGTGCCAGCAGTTTATCCCCCCACACAGATACGCAGTATTTT
TRBJ1-1	-	TRBV19	-	CASSIPGRSGVEAFF	TGTGCCAGTAGTATCCCCGGGCGATCAGGGGTTGAAGCTTTCTTT
TRBJ2-1	TRBD2	TRBV5-1	-	CASSLPSGTYNEQFF	TGCGCCAGCAGCTTGCCTAGCGGAACCTACAATGAGCAGTTCTTC
TRBJ1-5	TRBD1	TRBV3-1/TRBV3-2	-	CASSGGQGPNQPQHF	TGTGCCAGCAGCGGGGGACAGGGCCCCAATCAGCCCCAGCATTTT
TRBJ2-2	-	TRBV6-4	-	CASSLSGNTGELFF	TGTGCCAGCAGTCTTAGCGGTAACACCGGGGAGCTGTTTTTT
TRBJ2-7	TRBD1	TRBV14	-	CASSHRQGPLGYEQYF	TGTGCCAGCAGCCACCGACAGGGCCCCCTTGGCTACGAGCAGTACTTC
TRBJ2-3	TRBD2	TRBV4-2	-	CASSRRSSGSTDTQYF	TGTGCCAGCAGCCGCCGTTCTAGCGGGAGCACAGATACGCAGTATTTT
TRBJ2-1	-	TRBV6-4	-	CASSEVGSNEQFF	TGTGCCAGCAGTGAAGTCGGTAGCAATGAGCAGTTCTTC
TRBJ2-2	TRBD2	TRBV27	once	CASSSGRAAGELFF	TGTGCCAGCAGTAGCGGGAGGGCCGCCGGGGAGCTGTTTTTT
TRBJ2-1	-	TRBV18	-	CASSPGRGPGEQFF	TGTGCCAGCTCACCTGGGCGGGGGCCGGGTGAGCAGTTCTTC
TRBJ1-5	-	TRBV27	once	CASRPGSNQPQHF	TGTGCCAGCAGACCGGGTAGTAATCAGCCCCAGCATTTT
TRBJ1-6	-	TRBV5-1	-	CASSLWGDGSSPLHF	TGCGCCAGCAGCTTGTGGGGGGATGGAAGTTCACCCCTCCACTTT
TRBJ1-1	TRBD1	TRBV5-1	-	CASSLGGLQGGYQAFF	TGCGCCAGCAGCTTGGGAGGCTTGCAGGGGGGATACCAAGCTTTCTTT
TRBJ1-1	-	TRBV7-8	-	CASSFRVVDTEAFF	TGTGCCAGCAGCTTCAGGGTGGTTGACACTGAAGCTTTCTTT
TRBJ2-1	-	TRBV7-9	-	CASSLASNRGGRKFF	TGTGCCAGCAGCTTAGCCTCGAACAGGGGAGGCCGCAAGTTCTTC
TRBJ1-4	-	TRBV12-5	once	CASGHPPTNEKLFF	TGTGCTAGTGGACATCCACCAACTAATGAAAAACTGTTTTTT
TRBJ1-1	-	TRBV30	-	CAWASWPGAEAFF	TGTGCCTGGGCTTCCTGGCCGGGAGCAGAAGCTTTCTTT
TRBJ2-1	-	TRBV10-3	-	CAIGDSVAYNEQFF	TGTGCCATCGGGGACTCTGTAGCCTACAATGAGCAGTTCTTC
TRBJ1-6	-	TRBV28	-	CASSSTAVYNSPLHF	TGTGCCAGCAGTTCGACAGCTGTGTATAATTCACCCCTCCACTTT
TRBJ1-1	TRBD1	TRBV19	-	CASSNGDSLGIEAFF	TGTGCCAGTAGTAACGGGGACAGTTTGGGGATAGAAGCTTTCTTT
TRBJ2-1	TRBD2	TRBV10-3	-	CAISDAGASGSLNEQFF	TGTGCCATCAGTGATGCAGGGGCTAGCGGGAGTCTCAATGAGCAGTTCTTC
TRBJ2-1	TRBD2	TRBV10-3	-	CATINPGTSGPRSYNEQFF	TGTGCCACTATTAATCCCGGGACTAGCGGGCCGCGCTCCTACAATGAGCAGTTCTTC
TRBJ1-5	-	TRBV28	-	CASTHSNQPQHF	TGTGCCAGTACACATAGCAATCAGCCCCAGCATTTT
TRBJ2-2	TRBD2	TRBV5-1	-	CASSLIAGVETGELFF	TGCGCCAGCAGCCTAATAGCGGGGGTGGAGACCGGGGAGCTGTTTTTT
TRBJ1-1	-	TRBV7-9	-	CASSSQAAFF	TGTGCCAGCAGCTCTCAAGCGGCTTTCTTT
TRBJ2-7	TRBD1	TRBV19	-	CASRGGTGRSYEQYF	TGTGCCAGTAGGGGGGGGACAGGGAGATCCTACGAGCAGTACTTC
TRBJ1-2	-	TRBV30	-	CAWSLGSYGYTF	TGTGCCTGGAGTCTAGGCTCCTATGGCTACACCTTC
TRBJ2-1	-	TRBV7-9	once	CASSRPEFNEQFF	TGTGCCAGCAGCCGGCCGGAGTTCAATGAGCAGTTCTTC
TRBJ2-2	-	TRBV7-9	-	CASSLDGETGELFF	TGTGCCAGCAGCTTAGATGGGGAGACCGGGGAGCTGTTTTTT
TRBJ1-2	-	TRBV4-2	-	CASSQDTEGYGYTF	TGTGCCAGCAGCCAAGATACAGAGGGCTATGGCTACACCTTC
TRBJ1-6	-	TRBV3-1/TRBV3-2	-	CASSHLARGINSPLHF	TGTGCCAGCAGCCATCTCGCGCGGGGAATCAATTCACCCCTCCACTTT
TRBJ1-5	-	TRBV18	-	CASSPGGRQPQHF	TGTGCCAGCTCACCAGGGGGCAGGCAGCCCCAGCATTTT
TRBJ1-2	-	TRBV15	-	CATSFTGGGGYTF	TGTGCCACCTCTTTCACGGGGGGAGGTGGCTACACCTTC
TRBJ2-2	-	TRBV25-1	-	CASSQGAFTGELFF	TGTGCCAGCAGTCAAGGGGCCTTCACCGGGGAGCTGTTTTTT
TRBJ1-3	-	TRBV5-1	-	CASSLSVSGNTIYF	TGCGCCAGCAGCTTGTCGGTCTCTGGAAACACCATATATTTT
TRBJ1-2	-	TRBV3-1/TRBV3-2	-	CASSPAAGYGYTF	TGTGCCAGCAGCCCGGCTGCGGGGTATGGCTACACCTTC
TRBJ1-4	-	TRBV2	once	CASSDTPRREKLFF	TGTGCCAGCAGTGACACACCTCGGAGGGAAAAACTGTTTTTT
TRBJ2-3	TRBD2	TRBV28	-	CASSGTSVGTDTQYF	TGTGCCAGCAGCGGGACTAGCGTGGGCACAGATACGCAGTATTTT
TRBJ1-3	-	TRBV27	-	CASSLGVGSGNTIYF	TGTGCCAGCAGCCTAGGGGTAGGCTCTGGAAACACCATATATTTT
TRBJ2-4	-	TRBV15	-	CATSRLQMTENIQYF	TGTGCCACCAGCAGGCTCCAGATGACAGAAAACATTCAGTACTTC
TRBJ2-5	TRBD2	TRBV5-6	-	CASSPSSGGKTQYF	TGTGCCAGCAGCCCCTCTAGCGGGGGGAAGACCCAGTACTTC
TRBJ1-2	TRBD1	TRBV6-2/TRBV6-3	once	CASSPTGGVENYGYTF	TGTGCCAGCAGTCCAACAGGGGGCGTTGAAAACTATGGCTACACCTTC